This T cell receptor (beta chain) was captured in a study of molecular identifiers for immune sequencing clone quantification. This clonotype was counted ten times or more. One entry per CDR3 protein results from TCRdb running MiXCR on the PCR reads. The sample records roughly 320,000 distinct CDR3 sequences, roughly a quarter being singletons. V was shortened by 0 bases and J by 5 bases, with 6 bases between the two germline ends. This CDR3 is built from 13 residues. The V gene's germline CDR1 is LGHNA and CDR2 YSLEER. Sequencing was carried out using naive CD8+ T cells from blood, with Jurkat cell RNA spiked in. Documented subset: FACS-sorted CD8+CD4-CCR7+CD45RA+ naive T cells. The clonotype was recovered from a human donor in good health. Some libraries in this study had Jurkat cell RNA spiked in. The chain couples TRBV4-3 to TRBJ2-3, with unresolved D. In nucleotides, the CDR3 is TGCGCCAGCAGCCAAGAATCTGTAGATACGCAGTATTTT. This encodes CASSQESVDTQYF.